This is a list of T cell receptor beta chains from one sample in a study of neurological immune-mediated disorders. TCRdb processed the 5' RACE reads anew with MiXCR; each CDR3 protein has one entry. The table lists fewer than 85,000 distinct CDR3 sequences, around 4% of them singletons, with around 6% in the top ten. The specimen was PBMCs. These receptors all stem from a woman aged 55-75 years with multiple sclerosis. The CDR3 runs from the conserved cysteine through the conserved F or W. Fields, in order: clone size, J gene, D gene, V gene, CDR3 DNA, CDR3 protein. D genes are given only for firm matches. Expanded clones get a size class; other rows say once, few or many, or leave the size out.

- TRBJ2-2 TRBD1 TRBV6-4 TGTGCCAGCAGTGACTCGTTTACAGGGGCGACCGGGGAGCTGTTTTTT CASSDSFTGATGELFF
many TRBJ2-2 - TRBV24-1 TGTGCCACCAGTGATCCCTCGTCAACCGGGGAGCTGTTTTTT CATSDPSSTGELFF
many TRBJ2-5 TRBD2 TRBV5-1 TGCGCCAGCAGCTCTAGAGCGGGGGAGACCCAGTACTTC CASSSRAGETQYF
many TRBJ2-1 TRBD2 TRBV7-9 TGTGCCAGCAGCTCGACTAGCGGGGTCTACAATGAGCAGTTCTTC CASSSTSGVYNEQFF
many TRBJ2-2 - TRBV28 TGTGCCAGCAGTGCCGGGACGGGGAACACCGGGGAGCTGTTTTTT CASSAGTGNTGELFF
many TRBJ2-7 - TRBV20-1 TGCAGTGCCACCCGGGTAACAGGGAAATCCTACGAGCAGTACTTC CSATRVTGKSYEQYF
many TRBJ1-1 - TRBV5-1 TGCGCCAGCAGCATCCGGGCGGCGGACACTGAAGCTTTCTTT CASSIRAADTEAFF
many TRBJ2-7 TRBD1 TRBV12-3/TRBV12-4 TGTGCCAGCAGTTTGATGACAGGGGGTATAGAGCAGTACTTC CASSLMTGGIEQYF
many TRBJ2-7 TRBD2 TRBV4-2 TGTGCCAGCAGCCAAGGACTAGCGGGCTCCTACGAGCAGTACTTC CASSQGLAGSYEQYF
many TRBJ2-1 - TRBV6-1 TGTGCCAGCAGTGAACTACAGGGGCGGGGGGAGCAGTTCTTC CASSELQGRGEQFF
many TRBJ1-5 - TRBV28 TGTGCCAGCAGTTTTCAGGGTAATCAGCCCCAGCATTTT CASSFQGNQPQHF
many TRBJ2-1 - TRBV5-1 TGCGCCAGCAGCTTGGCCTTGATTTCGGTAATCGGAGATTCCTCCTACAATGAGCAGTTCTTC CASSLALISVIGDSSYNEQFF
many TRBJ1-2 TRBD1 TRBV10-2 TGCGCCAGCAGTGAAATGGCAGGGGGTTCGAATGGCTACACCTTC CASSEMAGGSNGYTF
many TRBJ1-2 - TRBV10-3 TGTGCCATCAGTGATACCACCTATGGCTACACCTTC CAISDTTYGYTF
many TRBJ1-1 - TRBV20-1 TGCAGTGCTAGTGTAAGTGAAGCTTTCTTT CSASVSEAFF
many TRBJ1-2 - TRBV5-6 TGTGCCAGCAGCTTGCCAGGGGATGGCTATGGCTACACCTTC CASSLPGDGYGYTF
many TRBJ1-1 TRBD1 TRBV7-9 TGTGCCAGCAGACGACAGGGGGCGTGGGCTAGGAACACTGAAGCTTTCTTT CASRRQGAWARNTEAFF
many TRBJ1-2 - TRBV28 TGTGCCAGCAGTTTGGGCACTAAGAACTATGGCTACACCTTC CASSLGTKNYGYTF
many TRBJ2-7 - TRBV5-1 TGCGCCAGCAGCTTGGAGGCGGCAGGGTCCTACGAGCAGTACTTC CASSLEAAGSYEQYF
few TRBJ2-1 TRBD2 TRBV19 TGTGCCAGTAGTACCGGACTAGCAATTGAGCAGTTCTTC CASSTGLAIEQFF
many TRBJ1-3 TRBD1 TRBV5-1 TGCGCCAGCAGCCAGCCAGGGGGAACAGGAAACACCATATATTTT CASSQPGGTGNTIYF
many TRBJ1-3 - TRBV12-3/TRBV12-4 TGTGCCAGCAGTTACCCCCGAAACACCATATATTTT CASSYPRNTIYF
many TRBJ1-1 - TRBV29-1 TGCAGCGTTGAAGATCTCACCCCACGGGGGTCCTCCTTT CSVEDLTPRGSSF
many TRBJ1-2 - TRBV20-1 TGCAGTGCTAGCTGGGACGTAACGGGTCGCTACACCTTC CSASWDVTGRYTF
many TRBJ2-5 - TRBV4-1 TGCGCCAGCAGCTTTCAGGAGGGGGATGAGCGGGAGACCCAGTACTTC CASSFQEGDERETQYF
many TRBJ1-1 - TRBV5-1 TGCGCCAGCAGCTTAGGCACTGAAGCTTTCTTT CASSLGTEAFF
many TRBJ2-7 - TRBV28 TGTGCCAGCATTCGTAGCGGTAGCTCCTACGAGCAGTACTTC CASIRSGSSYEQYF